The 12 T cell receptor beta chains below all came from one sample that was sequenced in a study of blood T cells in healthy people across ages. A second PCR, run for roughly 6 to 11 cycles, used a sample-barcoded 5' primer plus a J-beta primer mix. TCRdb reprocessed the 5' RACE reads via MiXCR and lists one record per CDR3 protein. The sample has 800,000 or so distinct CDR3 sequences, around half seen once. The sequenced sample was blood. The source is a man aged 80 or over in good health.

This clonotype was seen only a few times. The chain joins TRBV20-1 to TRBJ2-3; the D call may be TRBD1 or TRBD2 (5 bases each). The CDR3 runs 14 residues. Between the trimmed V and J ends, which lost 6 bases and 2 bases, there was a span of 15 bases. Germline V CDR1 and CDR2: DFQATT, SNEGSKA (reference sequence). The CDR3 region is CSAARGDSTDTQYF. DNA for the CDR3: TGCAGTGCCGCTAGGGGAGACTCCACAGATACGCAGTATTTT.

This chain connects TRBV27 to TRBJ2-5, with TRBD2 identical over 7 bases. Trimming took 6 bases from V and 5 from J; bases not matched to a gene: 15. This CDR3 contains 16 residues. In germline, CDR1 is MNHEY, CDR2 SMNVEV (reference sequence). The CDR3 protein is CASSLWGTSRGETQYF. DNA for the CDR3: TGTGCCAGCAGCTTGTGGGGCACCTCGCGGGGGGAGACCCAGTACTTC.

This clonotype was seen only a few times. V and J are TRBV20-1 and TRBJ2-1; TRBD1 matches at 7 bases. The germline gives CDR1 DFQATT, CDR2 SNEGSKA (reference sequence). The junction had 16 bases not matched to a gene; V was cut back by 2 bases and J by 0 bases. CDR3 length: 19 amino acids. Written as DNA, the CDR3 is TGCAGTGCTAGAATGAGAGGGCAGGGGGTCGTCAGCTCCTACAATGAGCAGTTCTTC. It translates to CSARMRGQGVVSSYNEQFF.

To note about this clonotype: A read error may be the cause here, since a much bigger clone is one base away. The CDR3 region is CASGLDDINTGELFF. In nucleotides, the CDR3 is TGCGCCAGCGGCTTGGACGATATCAACACCGGGGAGCTGTTTTTT. The chain carries TRBV5-1 and TRBJ2-2; D remains ambiguous. CDR3 length: 15 residues. Germline lookup yields CDR1 SGHRS and CDR2 YFSETQ.

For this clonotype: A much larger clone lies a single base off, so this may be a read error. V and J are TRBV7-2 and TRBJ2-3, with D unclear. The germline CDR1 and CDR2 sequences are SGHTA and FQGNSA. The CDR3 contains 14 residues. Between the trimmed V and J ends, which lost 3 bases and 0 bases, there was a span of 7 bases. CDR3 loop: CASSFTTSTDTQYF. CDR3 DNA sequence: TGTGCCAGCAGCTTTACGACTAGCACAGATACGCAGTATTTT.

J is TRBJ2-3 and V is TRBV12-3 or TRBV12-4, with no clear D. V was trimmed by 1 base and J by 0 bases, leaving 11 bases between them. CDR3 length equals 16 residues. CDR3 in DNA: TGTGCCAGCAGTTTAGGTCCCCCCGGGAGCACAGATACGCAGTATTTT. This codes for CASSLGPPGSTDTQYF.

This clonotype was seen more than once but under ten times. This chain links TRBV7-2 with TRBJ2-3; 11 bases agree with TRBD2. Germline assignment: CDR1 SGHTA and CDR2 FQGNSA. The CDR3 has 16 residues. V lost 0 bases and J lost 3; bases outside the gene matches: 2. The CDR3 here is CASSLATSGATDTQYF. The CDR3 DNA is TGTGCCAGCAGCTTAGCGACTAGCGGGGCGACAGATACGCAGTATTTT.

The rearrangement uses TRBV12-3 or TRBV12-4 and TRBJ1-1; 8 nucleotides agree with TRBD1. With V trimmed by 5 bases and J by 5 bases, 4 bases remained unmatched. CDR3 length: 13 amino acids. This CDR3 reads CASSRTGRTEAFF. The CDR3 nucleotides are TGTGCCAGCAGTCGGACAGGGCGGACTGAAGCTTTCTTT.

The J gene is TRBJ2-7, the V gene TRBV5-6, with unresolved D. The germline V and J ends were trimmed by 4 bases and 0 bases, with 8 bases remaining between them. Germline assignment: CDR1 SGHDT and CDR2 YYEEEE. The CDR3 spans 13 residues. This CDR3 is CASSTTLSYEQYF. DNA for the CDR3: TGTGCCAGCAGCACGACACTCTCCTACGAGCAGTACTTC.

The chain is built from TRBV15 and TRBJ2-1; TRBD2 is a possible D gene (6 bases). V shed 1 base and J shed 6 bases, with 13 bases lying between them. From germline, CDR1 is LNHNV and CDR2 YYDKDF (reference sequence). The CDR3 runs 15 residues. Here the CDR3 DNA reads TGTGCCACCAGCAGAGCCGCAAACGGGGGCAATGAGCAGTTCTTC. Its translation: CATSRAANGGNEQFF. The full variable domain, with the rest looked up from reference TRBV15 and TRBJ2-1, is DAMVIQNPRYQVTQFGKPVTLSCSQTLNHNVMYWYQQKSSQAPKLLFHYYDKDFNNEADTPDNFQSRRPNTSFCFLDIRSPGLGDTAMYLCATSRAANGGNEQFFGPGTRLTVL.

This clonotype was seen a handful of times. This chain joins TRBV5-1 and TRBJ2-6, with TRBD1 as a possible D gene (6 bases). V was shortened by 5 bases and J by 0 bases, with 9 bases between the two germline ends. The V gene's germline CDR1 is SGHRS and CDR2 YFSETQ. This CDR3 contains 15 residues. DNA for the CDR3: TGCGCCAGCAGACGGGACACCTCTGGGGCCAACGTCCTGACTTTC. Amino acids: CASRRDTSGANVLTF.

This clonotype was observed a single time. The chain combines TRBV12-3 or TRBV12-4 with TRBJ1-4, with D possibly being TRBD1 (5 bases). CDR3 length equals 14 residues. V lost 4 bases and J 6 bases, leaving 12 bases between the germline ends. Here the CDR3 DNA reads TGTGCCAGCAGTTCGCCCGGGGGGGATGAAAAACTGTTTTTT. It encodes CASSSPGGDEKLFF.